The 4 T cell receptor beta chains presented below share a single source sample, sequenced in a study of early T cells in non-severe SARS-CoV-2 infection. TCRdb called the 5' RACE reads again in MiXCR, with one record for every CDR3 protein. Of some 70,000 distinct CDR3 sequences in the sample, over 4.5% are singletons; the top ten hold approximately 5.4%. The sequenced material came from whole blood. The receptors come from an adult who was a healthcare worker with PCR-confirmed SARS-CoV-2 infection or an uninfected control (not recorded which).

This clonotype was detected many times. The rearrangement links TRBV28 to TRBJ1-2; 7 nucleotides line up with TRBD1. The CDR3 contains 15 residues. Germline assignment: CDR1 MDHEN and CDR2 SYDVKM. V lost 4 bases to trimming and J lost 3 bases; unmatched junction nucleotides: 8. Here the CDR3 reads CASSSPHRGDYGYTF. The CDR3 DNA reads TGTGCCAGCAGTTCACCCCACAGGGGTGACTATGGCTACACCTTC.

This clonotype has ten or more counts. The CDR3 reads CASSSNRGQNSPLHF. CDR3 sequence (DNA): TGTGCCAGCAGTTCGAACAGGGGGCAGAATTCACCCCTCCACTTT. The chain links TRBV27 to TRBJ1-6, with 9 bases matching TRBD1. CDR1 and CDR2 (germline): MNHEY, SMNVEV (reference sequence). J was trimmed by 7 bases and V by 4 bases; bases with no gene match: 5. The CDR3 totals 15 residues.

This clonotype was seen ten or more times. The gene calls are TRBV2 and TRBJ2-7, with no clear D. V lost 4 bases, J lost 3 bases, and 16 bases lay in between. Germline V gene data show CDR1 as SNHLY and CDR2 as FYNNEI. The CDR3 extends over 15 amino acids. Here the CDR3 reads CASSAGADGFYEQYF. CDR3 bases: TGTGCCAGCAGTGCGGGCGCAGATGGGTTCTACGAGCAGTACTTC. Full variable domain (outside the CDR3, taken from reference TRBV2 and TRBJ2-7): EPEVTQTPSHQVTQMGQEVILRCVPISNHLYFYWYRQILGQKVEFLVSFYNNEISEKSEIFDDQFSVERPDGSNFTLKIRSTKLEDSAMYFCASSAGADGFYEQYFGPGTRLTVT.

Ten or more counts support this clonotype. V is TRBV24-1 and J is TRBJ2-1; 8 bases map to TRBD2. Germline CDR1 KGHDR, CDR2 SFDVKD. V was pared by 2 bases and J by 15 bases, with 11 bases of the junction left unmatched. CDR3 size: 14 residues. DNA for the CDR3: TGTGCCACCAGTGATTCCAATGGCGGGGGGCGGATGTTCTTC. It specifies CATSDSNGGGRMFF.